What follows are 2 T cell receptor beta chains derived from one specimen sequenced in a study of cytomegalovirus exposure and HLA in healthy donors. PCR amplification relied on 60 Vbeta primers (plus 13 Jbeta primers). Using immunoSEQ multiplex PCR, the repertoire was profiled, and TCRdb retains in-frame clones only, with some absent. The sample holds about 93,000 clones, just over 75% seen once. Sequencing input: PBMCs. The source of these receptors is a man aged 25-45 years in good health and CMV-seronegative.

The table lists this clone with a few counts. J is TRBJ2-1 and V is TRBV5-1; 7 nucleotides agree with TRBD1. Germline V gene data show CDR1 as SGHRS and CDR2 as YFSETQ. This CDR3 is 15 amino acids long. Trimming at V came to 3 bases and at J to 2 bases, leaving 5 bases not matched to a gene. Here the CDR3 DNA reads TGCGCCAGCAGCTGGAAAGGGGGCGCCTACAATGAGCAGTTCTTC. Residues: CASSWKGGAYNEQFF.

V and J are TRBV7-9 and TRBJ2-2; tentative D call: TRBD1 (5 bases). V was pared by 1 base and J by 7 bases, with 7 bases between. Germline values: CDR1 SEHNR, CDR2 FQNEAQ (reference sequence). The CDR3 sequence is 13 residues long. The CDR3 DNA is TGTGCCAGCAGCTTAGTAGGGGACGGGGAGCTGTTTTTT. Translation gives CASSLVGDGELFF.